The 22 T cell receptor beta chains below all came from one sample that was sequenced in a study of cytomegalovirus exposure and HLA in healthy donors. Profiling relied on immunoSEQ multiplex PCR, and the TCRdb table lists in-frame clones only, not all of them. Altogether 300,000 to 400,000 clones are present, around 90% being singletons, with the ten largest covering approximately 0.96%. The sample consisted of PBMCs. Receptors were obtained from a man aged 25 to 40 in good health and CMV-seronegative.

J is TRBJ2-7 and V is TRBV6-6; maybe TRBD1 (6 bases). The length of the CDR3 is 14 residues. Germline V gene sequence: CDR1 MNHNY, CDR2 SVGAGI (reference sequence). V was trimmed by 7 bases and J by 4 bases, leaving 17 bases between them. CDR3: CASTETGKVYEQYF. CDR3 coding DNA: TGTGCCAGCACTGAGACAGGAAAAGTATACGAGCAGTACTTC.

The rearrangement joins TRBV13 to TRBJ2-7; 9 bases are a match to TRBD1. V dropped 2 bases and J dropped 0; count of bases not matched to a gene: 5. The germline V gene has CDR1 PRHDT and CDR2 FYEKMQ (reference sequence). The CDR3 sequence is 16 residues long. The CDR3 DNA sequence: TGTGCCAGCAGCTTACTACCGGGACAGGGCTCCTACGAGCAGTACTTC. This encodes CASSLLPGQGSYEQYF.

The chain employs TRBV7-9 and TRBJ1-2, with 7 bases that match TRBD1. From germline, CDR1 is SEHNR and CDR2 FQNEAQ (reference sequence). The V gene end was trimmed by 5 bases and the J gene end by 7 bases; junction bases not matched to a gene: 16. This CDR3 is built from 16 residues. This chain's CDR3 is CASSPGGTQGFRGYTF. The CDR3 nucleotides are TGTGCCAGCAGCCCAGGCGGTACACAGGGGTTTCGTGGCTACACCTTC.

The CDR3 DNA follows: TGTGCCAGCAGGGACTTGCGGACCTACGAGCAGTACTTC. Its translation is CASRDLRTYEQYF. The chain carries TRBV6-1 and TRBJ2-7, with D possibly TRBD2 on 5 matching bases. Trimming shortened V by 6 bases and J by 2 bases, and 11 bases separated the two germline ends. From germline, CDR1 is MNHNS and CDR2 SASEGT. The CDR3 is 13 amino acids.

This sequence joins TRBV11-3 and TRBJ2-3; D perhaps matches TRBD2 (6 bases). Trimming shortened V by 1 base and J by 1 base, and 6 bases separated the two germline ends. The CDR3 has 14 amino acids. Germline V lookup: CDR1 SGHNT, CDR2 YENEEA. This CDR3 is CASSLGRGTDTQYF. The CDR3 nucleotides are TGTGCCAGCAGCTTAGGGAGGGGCACAGATACGCAGTATTTT. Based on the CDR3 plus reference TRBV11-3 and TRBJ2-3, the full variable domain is EAGVVQSPRYKIIEKKQPVAFWCNPISGHNTLYWYLQNLGQGPELLIRYENEEAVDDSQLPKDRFSAERLKGVDSTLKIQPAELGDSAVYLCASSLGRGTDTQYFGPGTRLTVL.

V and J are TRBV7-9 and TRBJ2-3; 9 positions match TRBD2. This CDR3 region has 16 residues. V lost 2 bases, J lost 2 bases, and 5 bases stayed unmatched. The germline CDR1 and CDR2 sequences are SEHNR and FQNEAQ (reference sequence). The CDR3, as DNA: TGTGCCAGCAGCTTATACGCTAGCGGGGACACAGATACGCAGTATTTT. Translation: CASSLYASGDTDTQYF.

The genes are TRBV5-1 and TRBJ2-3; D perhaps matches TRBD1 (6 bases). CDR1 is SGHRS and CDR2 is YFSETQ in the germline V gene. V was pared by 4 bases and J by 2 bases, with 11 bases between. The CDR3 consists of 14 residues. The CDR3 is CASSRTDNTDTQYF. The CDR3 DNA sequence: TGCGCCAGCAGCAGGACAGACAACACAGATACGCAGTATTTT.

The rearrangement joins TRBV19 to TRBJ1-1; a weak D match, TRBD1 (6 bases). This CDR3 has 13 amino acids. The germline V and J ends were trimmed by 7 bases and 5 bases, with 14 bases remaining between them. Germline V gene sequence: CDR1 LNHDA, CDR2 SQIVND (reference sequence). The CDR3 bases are TGTGCCAGTAATCATTGGGGGCTTACTGAAGCTTTCTTT. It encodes CASNHWGLTEAFF.

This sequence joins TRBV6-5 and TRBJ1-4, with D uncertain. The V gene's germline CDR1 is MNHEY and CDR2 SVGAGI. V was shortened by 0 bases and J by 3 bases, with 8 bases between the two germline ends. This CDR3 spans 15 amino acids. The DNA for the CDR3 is TGTGCCAGCAGTTACTCGAAAGGAGCTAATGAAAAACTGTTTTTT. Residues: CASSYSKGANEKLFF.

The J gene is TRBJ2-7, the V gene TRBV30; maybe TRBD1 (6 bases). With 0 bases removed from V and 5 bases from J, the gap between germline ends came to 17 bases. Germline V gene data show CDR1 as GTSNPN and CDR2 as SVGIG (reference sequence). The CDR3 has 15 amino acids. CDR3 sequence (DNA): TGTGCCTGGAGTGTACTGGCAGGGGATGGTGACGAGCAGTACTTC. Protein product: CAWSVLAGDGDEQYF.

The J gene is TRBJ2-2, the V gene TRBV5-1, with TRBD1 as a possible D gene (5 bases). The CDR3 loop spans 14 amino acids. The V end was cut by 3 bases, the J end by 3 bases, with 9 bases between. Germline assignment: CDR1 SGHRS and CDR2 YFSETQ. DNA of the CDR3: TGCGCCAGCAGCTCGACAGTTGACACCGGGGAGCTGTTTTTT. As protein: CASSSTVDTGELFF.

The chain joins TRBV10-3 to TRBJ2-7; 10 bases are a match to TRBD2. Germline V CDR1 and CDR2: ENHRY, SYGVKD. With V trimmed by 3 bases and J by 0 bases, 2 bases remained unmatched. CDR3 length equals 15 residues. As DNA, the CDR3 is TGTGCCATCAGTGAATGGACTAGCGGCTCCTACGAGCAGTACTTC. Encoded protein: CAISEWTSGSYEQYF.

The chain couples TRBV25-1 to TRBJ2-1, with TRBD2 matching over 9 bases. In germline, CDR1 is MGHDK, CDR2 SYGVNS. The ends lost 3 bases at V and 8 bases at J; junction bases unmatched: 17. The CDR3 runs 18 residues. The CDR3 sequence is CASSDHTMGTSLSHEQFF. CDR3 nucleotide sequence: TGTGCCAGCAGTGACCACACTATGGGGACTAGCTTGTCCCATGAGCAGTTCTTC.

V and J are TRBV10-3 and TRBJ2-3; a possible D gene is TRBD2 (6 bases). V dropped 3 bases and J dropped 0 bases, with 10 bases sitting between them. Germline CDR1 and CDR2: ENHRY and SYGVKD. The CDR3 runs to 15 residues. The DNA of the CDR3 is TGTGCCATCAGTGAATCTGCGGGGAGCACAGATACGCAGTATTTT. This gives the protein CAISESAGSTDTQYF.

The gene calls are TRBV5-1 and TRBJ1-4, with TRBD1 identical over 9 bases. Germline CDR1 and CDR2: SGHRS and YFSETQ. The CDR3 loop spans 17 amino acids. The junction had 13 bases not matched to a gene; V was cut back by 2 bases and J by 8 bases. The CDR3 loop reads CASSFKEQGAPGEKLFF. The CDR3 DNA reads TGCGCCAGCAGCTTTAAAGAACAGGGGGCGCCAGGAGAAAAACTGTTTTTT.

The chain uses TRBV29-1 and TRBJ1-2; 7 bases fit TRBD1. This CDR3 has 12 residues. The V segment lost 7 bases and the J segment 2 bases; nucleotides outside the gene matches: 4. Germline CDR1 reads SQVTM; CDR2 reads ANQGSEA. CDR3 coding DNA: TGCAGCGCGTACAGGGGAAACTATGGCTACACCTTC. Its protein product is CSAYRGNYGYTF.

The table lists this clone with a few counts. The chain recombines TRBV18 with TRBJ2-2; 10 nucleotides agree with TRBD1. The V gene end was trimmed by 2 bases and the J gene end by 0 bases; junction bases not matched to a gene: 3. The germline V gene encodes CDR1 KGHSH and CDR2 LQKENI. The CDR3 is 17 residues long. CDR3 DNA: TGTGCCAGCTCACCAGGGGACAGGGGAACGAACACCGGGGAGCTGTTTTTT. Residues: CASSPGDRGTNTGELFF.

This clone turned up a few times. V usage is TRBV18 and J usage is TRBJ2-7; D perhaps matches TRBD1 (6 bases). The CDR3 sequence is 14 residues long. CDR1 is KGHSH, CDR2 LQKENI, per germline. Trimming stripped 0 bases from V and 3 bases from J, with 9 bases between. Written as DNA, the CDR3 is TGTGCCAGCTCACCACCGGGGGACATCTACGAGCAGTACTTC. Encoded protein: CASSPPGDIYEQYF.

The CDR3: CASSSEPGLMNTEAFF. The CDR3 nucleotides are TGCGCCAGCAGCTCCGAACCGGGACTAATGAACACTGAAGCTTTCTTT. This chain links TRBV5-1 with TRBJ1-1, with a possible D match to TRBD1 (5 bases). This CDR3 has 16 amino acids. V lost 3 bases and J 0 bases, leaving 15 bases between the germline ends. Germline assignment: CDR1 SGHRS and CDR2 YFSETQ.

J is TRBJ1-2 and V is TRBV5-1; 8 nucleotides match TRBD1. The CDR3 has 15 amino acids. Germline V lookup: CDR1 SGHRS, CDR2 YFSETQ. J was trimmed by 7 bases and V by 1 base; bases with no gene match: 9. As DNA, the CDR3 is TGCGCCAGCAGCTTGACCCAGGGGGCGCGAAGTGGCTACACCTTC. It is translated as CASSLTQGARSGYTF.

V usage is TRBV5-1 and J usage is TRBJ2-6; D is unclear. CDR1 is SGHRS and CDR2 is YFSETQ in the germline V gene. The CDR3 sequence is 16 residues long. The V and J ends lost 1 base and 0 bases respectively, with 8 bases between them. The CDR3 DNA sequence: TGCGCCAGCAGCTTGTATGCCAGCTCTGGGGCCAACGTCCTGACTTTC. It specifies CASSLYASSGANVLTF.

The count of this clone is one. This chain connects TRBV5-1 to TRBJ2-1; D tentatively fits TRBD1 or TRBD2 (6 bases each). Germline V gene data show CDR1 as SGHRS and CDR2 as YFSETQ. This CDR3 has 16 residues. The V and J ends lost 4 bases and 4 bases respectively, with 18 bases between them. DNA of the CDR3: TGCGCCAGCAGCCTGGGGGGCCAGGCGATGTACAATGAGCAGTTCTTC. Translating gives CASSLGGQAMYNEQFF.